The rows below give T cell receptor beta chains drawn from one sample of a study of T cells in Graves' hyperthyroidism and ophthalmopathy. TCRdb called the multiplex PCR reads again in MiXCR, with one record for every CDR3 protein. Among 640,000 or so distinct CDR3 sequences listed, 14% to 15% were seen once. The sequenced sample was blood. The receptors shown here come from a woman aged 40 to 55 with Graves' ophthalmopathy. Both conserved end residues are part of each CDR3. Each record gives: clone size, D gene, V gene, J gene, CDR3 protein, CDR3 DNA. D genes are given only for firm matches. Some rows have no size entry. The others give once, few or many, or a class for an expanded clone.

>few|.|TRBV19|TRBJ2-7
CASSIRLTGSYEQYF
TGTGCCAGTAGTATTAGGTTGACGGGCTCCTACGAGCAGTACTTC
>few|.|TRBV6-1|TRBJ1-2
CASSVGGVVYGYTF
TGTGCCAGCAGTGTAGGAGGGGTTGTCTATGGCTACACCTTC
>many|.|TRBV20-1|TRBJ2-7
CSASWSYEQYF
TGCAGTGCTAGTTGGTCCTACGAGCAGTACTTC
>few|.|TRBV2|TRBJ2-3
CASNPGTGDTQYF
TGTGCCAGCAATCCCGGGACGGGGGATACGCAGTATTTT
>.|.|TRBV4-2|TRBJ2-7
CASSQVGAVYEQYF
TGTGCCAGCAGCCAAGTGGGGGCAGTCTACGAGCAGTACTTC
>once|.|TRBV11-1|TRBJ1-1
CASSPQGSSMNTEAFF
TGTGCCAGCAGCCCACAGGGAAGTAGCATGAACACTGAAGCTTTCTTT
>many|.|TRBV28|TRBJ2-7
CATQSWDQTYEQYF
TGTGCCACCCAATCCTGGGACCAAACCTACGAGCAGTACTTC
>many|.|TRBV6-2/TRBV6-3|TRBJ2-4
CASSLGQNIQYF
TGTGCCAGCAGTTTGGGGCAAAACATTCAGTACTTC
>many|TRBD1|TRBV24-1|TRBJ1-2
CATSDRDSGTGSKGYTF
TGTGCCACCAGTGACCGTGACTCGGGGACAGGGTCTAAAGGCTACACCTTC
>many|.|TRBV6-1|TRBJ2-7
CASSEISGAFSEQYF
TGTGCCAGCAGTGAAATCAGCGGCGCTTTCTCCGAGCAGTACTTC
>many|.|TRBV7-2|TRBJ2-5
CASSKDPRETQYF
TGTGCCAGCTCGAAGGACCCGCGGGAGACCCAGTACTTC
>many|TRBD1|TRBV28|TRBJ1-3
CATTSGGRWGNTIYF
TGTGCCACGACTTCAGGGGGCAGATGGGGAAACACCATATATTTT
>many|.|TRBV28|TRBJ2-7
CASSLNRGPQGQYF
TGTGCCAGCAGTTTGAATCGGGGGCCCCAGGGGCAGTACTTC
>few|.|TRBV11-2|TRBJ2-7
CASSLRRQGSYEQYF
TGTGCCAGCAGCCTTAGACGGCAGGGGTCCTACGAGCAGTACTTC
>few|.|TRBV24-1|TRBJ1-1
CATSAPGTENTEAFF
TGTGCCACCAGTGCCCCCGGGACGGAGAACACTGAAGCTTTCTTT
>many|.|TRBV2|TRBJ1-2
CASNTFGYTF
TGTGCCAGCAACACCTTTGGCTACACCTTC
>.|.|TRBV30|TRBJ2-7
CAWGPTFYEQYF
TGTGCCTGGGGCCCCACATTCTACGAGCAGTACTTC
>many|TRBD1|TRBV20-1|TRBJ1-5
CSARASGQAGQPQHF
TGCAGTGCTAGGGCTTCGGGACAGGCTGGTCAGCCCCAGCATTTT
>many|TRBD2|TRBV11-2|TRBJ2-7
CASNPGGYVQYF
TGTGCCAGCAACCCCGGGGGGTACGTGCAGTACTTC
>many|TRBD1|TRBV20-1|TRBJ1-2
CSARTSSGTGLDYGYTF
TGCAGTGCTAGAACCTCTTCCGGGACAGGGTTGGACTATGGCTACACCTTC
>few|.|TRBV3-1|TRBJ1-2
CASSQLGDGYTF
TGTGCCAGCAGCCAACTTGGGGACGGCTACACCTTC
>.|TRBD1|TRBV11-2|TRBJ2-7
CASSSLTFGTGGVEQYF
TGTGCCAGCAGCTCCCTTACCTTCGGGACAGGGGGTGTCGAGCAGTACTTC
>.|.|TRBV3-1|TRBJ2-3
CASSRAGSTDTQYF
TGTGCCAGCAGCCGCGCGGGAAGCACAGATACGCAGTATTTT
>many|TRBD2|TRBV5-1|TRBJ2-7
CASGTTGYEQYF
TGCGCCAGCGGGACTACAGGCTACGAGCAGTACTTC
>many|.|TRBV7-9|TRBJ2-7
CASSSWGKGQYF
TGTGCCAGCAGCTCCTGGGGGAAAGGACAGTACTTC
>many|TRBD2|TRBV29-1|TRBJ2-5
CSVGSGETQYF
TGCAGCGTTGGTAGCGGGGAGACCCAGTACTTC
>many|TRBD1|TRBV12-3/TRBV12-4|TRBJ2-5
CASSLATGGSVTQYF
TGTGCCAGCAGTTTAGCGACAGGGGGGAGTGTGACCCAGTACTTC
>many|.|TRBV2|TRBJ1-2
CASQRESTASRGYTF
TGTGCCAGCCAGCGAGAGTCCACAGCCTCCCGGGGCTACACCTTC
>many|.|TRBV7-3|TRBJ1-1
CASSQTTNTEAFF
TGTGCCAGCAGCCAAACAACGAACACTGAAGCTTTCTTT
>few|.|TRBV6-2/TRBV6-3|TRBJ2-7
CASSYSGYSYERYF
TGTGCCAGCAGTTACTCGGGCTACTCCTACGAGCGGTACTTC
>many|.|TRBV24-1|TRBJ1-1
CATSDSTTSRYTEAFF
TGTGCCACCAGTGATTCGACGACATCAAGGTACACTGAAGCTTTCTTT
>many|.|TRBV11-2|TRBJ1-3
CASSSDRFSGNTIYF
TGTGCCAGCAGCTCGGACAGATTCTCTGGAAACACCATATATTTT
>many|.|TRBV2|TRBJ2-5
CASILGVPETQYF
TGTGCCAGCATCCTCGGAGTGCCCGAGACCCAGTACTTC
>few|.|TRBV27|TRBJ2-7
CASSLYPPSSYEQYF
TGTGCCAGCAGTTTATACCCGCCGAGCTCCTACGAGCAGTACTTC
>many|.|TRBV28|TRBJ1-3
CASSLALGSLSGNTIYF
TGTGCCAGCAGTTTGGCCCTTGGCAGCCTCTCTGGAAACACCATATATTTT
>many|TRBD2|TRBV12-3/TRBV12-4|TRBJ2-7
CASSFSPGLGVYEQYF
TGTGCCAGCAGTTTTTCGCCGGGACTAGGTGTTTACGAGCAGTACTTC
>few|.|TRBV18|TRBJ2-2
CASSLQGVTGELFF
TGTGCCAGCTCACTACAGGGTGTCACCGGGGAGCTGTTTTTT
>many|.|TRBV20-1|TRBJ2-2
CSASGLTNTGELFF
TGCAGTGCTAGTGGGCTAACGAACACCGGGGAGCTGTTTTTT
>.|TRBD2|TRBV3-1|TRBJ2-7
CASSLGAGVPVEQYF
TGTGCCAGCAGCCTAGGGGCGGGAGTTCCTGTCGAGCAGTACTTC
>many|TRBD2|TRBV28|TRBJ2-5
CASSGSGRRETQYF
TGTGCCAGCAGCGGTAGCGGGAGAAGAGAGACCCAGTACTTC
>few|TRBD2|TRBV29-1|TRBJ2-4
CSVEGSGSDIQYF
TGCAGCGTTGAAGGTAGCGGGAGTGACATTCAGTACTTC
>.|TRBD2|TRBV6-1|TRBJ2-5
CASSPRLAGVSETQYF
TGTGCCAGCAGCCCCCGGCTAGCGGGAGTATCAGAGACCCAGTACTTC